Listed below are T cell receptor beta chains from one sample, sequenced in a study of technical replicates of blood from a few donors. Generated by immunoSEQ multiplex PCR, the TCRdb table keeps only in-frame clones and is missing some. The table lists 70,000 to 95,000 clones, approximately 94% of them singletons. The specimen was T cells isolated from PBMCs. Receptor source: a human donor in good health. Both conserved end residues are part of each CDR3. A D gene is named only where the DNA matches it firmly. Size is stated for part of the rows, as once, few or many counts, or as a class when the clone is expanded.

size: .; V: TRBV27; D: TRBD1; J: TRBJ2-1; DNA: TGTGCCAGCAGTGCGAACAGGGGTTACAATGAGCAGTTCTTC; CDR3: CASSANRGYNEQFF
size: .; V: TRBV9; D: .; J: TRBJ1-1; DNA: TGTGCCAGCAGCCCGAGGGAGACCCCTGAAGCTTTCTTT; CDR3: CASSPRETPEAFF
size: .; V: TRBV28; D: TRBD1; J: TRBJ1-4; DNA: TGTGCCAGCAGTCAGAGGGACAGGGTTGAAAAACTGTTTTTT; CDR3: CASSQRDRVEKLFF
size: .; V: TRBV10-3; D: .; J: TRBJ2-1; DNA: TGTGCCATCAGTGAGTCTGGAACAGGGAGACCGAATCCCCAGTTCTTC; CDR3: CAISESGTGRPNPQFF
size: .; V: TRBV18; D: TRBD1; J: TRBJ2-7; DNA: TGTGCCAGCTCACCGGACAGGAGCTCCTACGAGCAGTACTTC; CDR3: CASSPDRSSYEQYF
size: .; V: TRBV4-1; D: TRBD2; J: TRBJ2-1; DNA: TGCGCCAGCAGCCAAGAGCCCGGACTAGCGGGAAGGCGGAGCGATGAGCAGTTCTTC; CDR3: CASSQEPGLAGRRSDEQFF
size: .; V: TRBV18; D: TRBD1; J: TRBJ1-2; DNA: TGTGCCAGCTCACCTTCTGGACAGGGTAACTATGGCTACACCTTC; CDR3: CASSPSGQGNYGYTF
size: .; V: TRBV30; D: .; J: TRBJ1-2; DNA: TGTGCCTGGAAATACAGTGTTTATGGCTACACCTTC; CDR3: CAWKYSVYGYTF
size: .; V: TRBV2; D: .; J: TRBJ1-2; DNA: TGTGCCGGCGGCAGGGACTATGGCTACACCTTC; CDR3: CAGGRDYGYTF
size: .; V: TRBV11-3; D: .; J: TRBJ1-3; DNA: TGTGCCAGCAGCTTAGACAGTACCTCTGGAAACACCATATATTTT; CDR3: CASSLDSTSGNTIYF
size: .; V: TRBV18; D: TRBD2; J: TRBJ2-1; DNA: TGTGCCAGCTCACCACCCCCCCCCGGGGGGGCCAATGAGCAGTTCTTC; CDR3: CASSPPPPGGANEQFF
size: .; V: TRBV10-3; D: .; J: TRBJ2-7; DNA: TGTGCCATCAGTGAGTCGAACAGTCCTGAGTTACACGAGCAGTACTTC; CDR3: CAISESNSPELHEQYF
size: .; V: TRBV7-9; D: .; J: TRBJ2-5; DNA: TGTGCCAGCACCCTACCCTGGGGCATGAATAAAGAGACCCAGTACTTC; CDR3: CASTLPWGMNKETQYF
size: .; V: TRBV5-1; D: TRBD1; J: TRBJ2-5; DNA: TGCGCCAGCAGCGTGTTCGGCCCAACAGGGGGCTTTGGGGAGACCCAGTACTTC; CDR3: CASSVFGPTGGFGETQYF
size: .; V: TRBV5-1; D: .; J: TRBJ2-3; DNA: TGCGCCAGCAGCTTGGCCAGGGGAACAGATACGCAGTATTTT; CDR3: CASSLARGTDTQYF
size: once; V: TRBV7-9; D: TRBD1; J: TRBJ1-2; DNA: TGTGCCAGCAGCCTGACAGGGTTAGACTATGGCTACACCTTC; CDR3: CASSLTGLDYGYTF
size: .; V: TRBV28; D: TRBD1; J: TRBJ1-4; DNA: TGTGCCAGCAGTCCTTTCGGGACAGGGGGGAATGAAAAACTGTTTTTT; CDR3: CASSPFGTGGNEKLFF
size: .; V: TRBV19; D: .; J: TRBJ2-3; DNA: TGTGCCAGTAGTATGGGCGCTCAGCAGGGGAGCACAGATACGCAGTATTTT; CDR3: CASSMGAQQGSTDTQYF
size: .; V: TRBV5-1; D: .; J: TRBJ2-5; DNA: TGCGCCAGCAGCAAGGGGGTGGCCGGAGAGACCCAGTACTTC; CDR3: CASSKGVAGETQYF
size: .; V: TRBV6-1; D: TRBD1; J: TRBJ2-5; DNA: TGTGCCAGCAGTGAAAGGGCAGGGGGCGCGTCGGAGACCCAGTACTTC; CDR3: CASSERAGGASETQYF
size: .; V: TRBV29-1; D: .; J: TRBJ1-2; DNA: TGCAGCGTCCACACAGGGAGCGCAAACTATGGCTACACCTTC; CDR3: CSVHTGSANYGYTF
size: .; V: TRBV15; D: TRBD1; J: TRBJ2-7; DNA: TGTGCCACCAGCACCCTGAGGACAGGGACCTACGAGCAGTACTTC; CDR3: CATSTLRTGTYEQYF
size: .; V: TRBV7-9; D: TRBD2; J: TRBJ2-3; DNA: TGTGCCAGCCACGGGAGGGCGGGAGTAAGCACAGATACGCAGTATTTT; CDR3: CASHGRAGVSTDTQYF
size: .; V: TRBV15; D: .; J: TRBJ1-1; DNA: TGTGCCACCTCAAGGGGGTGGACTGAAGCTTTCTTT; CDR3: CATSRGWTEAFF